The clone carrying this TCR beta chain is a singleton in its sample. The table came from immunoSEQ multiplex PCR; TCRdb's copy has only in-frame clones and leaves some out. The data hold 95,000 to 150,000 clones, with roughly nine tenths observed a single time. The CDR3 extends over 13 amino acids. V dropped 4 bases and J dropped 6 bases, with 10 bases sitting between them. CDR1 is SGDLS and CDR2 is YYNGEE in the germline V gene. These data are taken from a study of T cell responses to AZD1222 COVID-19 vaccine. Study details: Doses given second, at about 4 or about 12 weeks, were pooled.

This TCR was recovered from an adult in good health. This specimen was peripheral blood, taken on day 0 of AZD1222 vaccination. The chain joins TRBV9 to TRBJ2-2; TRBD2 might be the D (5 bases). CDR3 protein: CASSRGVAGELFF. DNA for the CDR3: TGTGCCAGCAGCCGGGGAGTTGCCGGGGAGCTGTTTTTT.